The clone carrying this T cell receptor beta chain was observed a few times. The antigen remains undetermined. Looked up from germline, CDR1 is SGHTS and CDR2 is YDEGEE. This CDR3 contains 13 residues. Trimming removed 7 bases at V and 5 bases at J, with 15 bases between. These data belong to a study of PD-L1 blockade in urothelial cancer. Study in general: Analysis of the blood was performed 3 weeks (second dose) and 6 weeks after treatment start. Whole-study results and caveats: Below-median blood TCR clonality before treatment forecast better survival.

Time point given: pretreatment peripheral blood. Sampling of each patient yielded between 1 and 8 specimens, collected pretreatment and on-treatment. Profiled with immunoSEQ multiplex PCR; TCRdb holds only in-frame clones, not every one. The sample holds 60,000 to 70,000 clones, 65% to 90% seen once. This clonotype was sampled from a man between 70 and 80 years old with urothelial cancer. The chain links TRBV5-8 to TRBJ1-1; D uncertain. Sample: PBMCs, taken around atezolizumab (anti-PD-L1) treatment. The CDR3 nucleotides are TGTGCCAGCCGGACGCGGGGAAGGACTGAAGCTTTCTTT. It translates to CASRTRGRTEAFF.